In this sample, the clone carrying this T cell receptor beta chain turned up a few times. Germline V CDR1 and CDR2: LNHNV, YYDKDF (reference sequence). With 4 bases removed from V and 1 base from J, the gap between germline ends came to 10 bases. This CDR3 has 14 residues. The data originate from a study of blood T cell repertoires in COVID-19. Profiled with immunoSEQ multiplex PCR; TCRdb holds only in-frame clones, not every one. The profile covers about 390,000 clones, with more than 70% appearing a single time and about 2.3% taken by the ten largest. Sequenced sample: peripheral blood. The receptor's source is a woman aged 55-70 years with COVID-19, enrolled during active disease. The V call is TRBV15, the J call TRBJ1-1, with a possible D match to TRBD1 (6 bases). CDR3 residues: CATSMHRANTEAFF. CDR3 nucleotides: TGTGCCACCAGCATGCACAGGGCGAACACTGAAGCTTTCTTT.